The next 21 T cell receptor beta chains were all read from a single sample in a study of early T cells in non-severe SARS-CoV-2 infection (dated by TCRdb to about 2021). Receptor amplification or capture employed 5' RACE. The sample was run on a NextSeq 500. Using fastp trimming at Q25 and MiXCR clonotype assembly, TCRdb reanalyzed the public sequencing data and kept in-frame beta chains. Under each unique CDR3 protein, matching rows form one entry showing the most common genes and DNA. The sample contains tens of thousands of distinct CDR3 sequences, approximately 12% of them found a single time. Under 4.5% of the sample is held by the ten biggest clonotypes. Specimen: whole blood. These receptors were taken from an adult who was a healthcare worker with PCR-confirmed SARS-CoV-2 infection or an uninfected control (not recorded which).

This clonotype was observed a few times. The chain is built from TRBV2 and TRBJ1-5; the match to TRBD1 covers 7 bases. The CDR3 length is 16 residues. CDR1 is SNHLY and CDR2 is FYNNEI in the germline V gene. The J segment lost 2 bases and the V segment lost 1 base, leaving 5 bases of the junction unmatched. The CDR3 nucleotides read TGTGCCAGCAGTGAAGGACAGGGAAATCGCAATCAGCCCCAGCATTTT. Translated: CASSEGQGNRNQPQHF.

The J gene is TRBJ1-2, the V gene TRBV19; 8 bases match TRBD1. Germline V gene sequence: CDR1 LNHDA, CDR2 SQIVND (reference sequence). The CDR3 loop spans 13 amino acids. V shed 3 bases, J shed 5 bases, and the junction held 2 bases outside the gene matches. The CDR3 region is CASSIRTGYGYTF. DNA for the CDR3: TGTGCCAGTAGTATCCGGACAGGGTATGGCTACACCTTC.

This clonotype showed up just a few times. This chain's CDR3 is CASSLDPGATNEKLFF. Written as DNA, the CDR3 is TGTGCCAGCAGCTTAGACCCAGGGGCAACTAATGAAAAACTGTTTTTT. The V call is TRBV7-6, the J call TRBJ1-4, with D possibly being TRBD1 (6 bases). The V end lost 1 base, the J end lost 0 bases, and 9 bases lay between the germline ends. There are 16 residues in the CDR3. In germline, CDR1 is SGHVS, CDR2 FNYEAQ.

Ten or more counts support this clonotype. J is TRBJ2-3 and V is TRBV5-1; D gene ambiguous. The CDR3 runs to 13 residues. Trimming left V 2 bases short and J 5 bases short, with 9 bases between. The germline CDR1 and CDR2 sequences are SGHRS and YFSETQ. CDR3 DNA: TGCGCCAGCAGCTTCTTCTTCGAAGATACGCAGTATTTT. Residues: CASSFFFEDTQYF.

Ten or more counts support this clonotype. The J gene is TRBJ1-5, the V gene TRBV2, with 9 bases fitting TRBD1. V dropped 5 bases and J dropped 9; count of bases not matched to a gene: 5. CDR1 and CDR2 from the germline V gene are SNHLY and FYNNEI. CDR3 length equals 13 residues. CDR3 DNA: TGTGCCAGCAGTTCGGGACAGGGTTTGCCCCAGCATTTT. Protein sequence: CASSSGQGLPQHF. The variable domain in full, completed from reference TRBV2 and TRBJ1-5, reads EPEVTQTPSHQVTQMGQEVILRCVPISNHLYFYWYRQILGQKVEFLVSFYNNEISEKSEIFDDQFSVERPDGSNFTLKIRSTKLEDSAMYFCASSSGQGLPQHFGDGTRLSIL.

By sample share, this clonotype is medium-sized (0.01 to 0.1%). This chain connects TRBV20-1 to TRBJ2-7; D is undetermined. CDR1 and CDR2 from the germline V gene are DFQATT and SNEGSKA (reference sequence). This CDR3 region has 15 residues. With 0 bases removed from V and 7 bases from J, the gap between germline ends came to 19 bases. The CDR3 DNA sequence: TGCAGTGCTAGAGATCTGAGTGAGGACCTTGGGGAGCAGTACTTC. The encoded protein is CSARDLSEDLGEQYF.

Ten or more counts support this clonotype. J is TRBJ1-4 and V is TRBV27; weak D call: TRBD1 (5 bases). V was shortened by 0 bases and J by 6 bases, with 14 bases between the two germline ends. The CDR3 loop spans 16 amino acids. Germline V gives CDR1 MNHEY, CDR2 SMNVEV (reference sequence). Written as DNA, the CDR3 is TGTGCCAGCAGTTTATCGACTATGGCAGGGTATGAAAAACTGTTTTTT. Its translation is CASSLSTMAGYEKLFF. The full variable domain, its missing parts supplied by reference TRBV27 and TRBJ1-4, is EAQVTQNPRYLITVTGKKLTVTCSQNMNHEYMSWYRQDPGLGLRQIYYSMNVEVTDKGDVPEGYKVSRKEKRNFPLILESPSPNQTSLYFCASSLSTMAGYEKLFFGSGTQLSVL.

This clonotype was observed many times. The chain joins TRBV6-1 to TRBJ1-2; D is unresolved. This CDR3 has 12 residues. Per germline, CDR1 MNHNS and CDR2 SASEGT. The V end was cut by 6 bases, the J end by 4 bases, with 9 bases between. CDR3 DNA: TGTGCCAGCAGCAAAGAAGGCTATGGCTACACCTTC. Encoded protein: CASSKEGYGYTF.

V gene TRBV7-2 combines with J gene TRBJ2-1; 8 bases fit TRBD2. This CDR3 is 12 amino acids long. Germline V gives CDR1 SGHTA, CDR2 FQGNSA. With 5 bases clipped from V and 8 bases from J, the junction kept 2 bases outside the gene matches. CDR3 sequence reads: CASSVGRDEQFF. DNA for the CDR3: TGTGCCAGCAGCGTCGGGAGGGATGAGCAGTTCTTC.

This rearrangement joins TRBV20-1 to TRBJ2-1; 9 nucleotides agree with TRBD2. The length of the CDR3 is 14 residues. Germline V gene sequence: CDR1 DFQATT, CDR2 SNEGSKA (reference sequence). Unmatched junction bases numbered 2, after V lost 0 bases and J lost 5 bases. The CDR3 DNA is TGCAGTGCTAGAGATGGGACTAGCCACAATGAGCAGTTCTTC. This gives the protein CSARDGTSHNEQFF.

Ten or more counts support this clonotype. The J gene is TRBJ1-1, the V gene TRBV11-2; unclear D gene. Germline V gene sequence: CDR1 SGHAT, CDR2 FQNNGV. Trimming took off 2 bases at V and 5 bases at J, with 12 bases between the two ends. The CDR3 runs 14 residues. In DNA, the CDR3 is TGTGCCAGCAGCTTATCTATGGGAGGGACTGAAGCTTTCTTT. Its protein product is CASSLSMGGTEAFF. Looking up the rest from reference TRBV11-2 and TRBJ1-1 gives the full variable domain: EAGVAQSPRYKIIEKRQSVAFWCNPISGHATLYWYQQILGQGPKLLIQFQNNGVVDDSQLPKDRFSAERLKGVDSTLKIQPAKLEDSAVYLCASSLSMGGTEAFFGQGTRLTVV.

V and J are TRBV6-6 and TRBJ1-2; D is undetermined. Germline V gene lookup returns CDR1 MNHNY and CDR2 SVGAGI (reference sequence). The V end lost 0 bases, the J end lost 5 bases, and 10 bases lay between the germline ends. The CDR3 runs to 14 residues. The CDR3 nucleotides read TGTGCCAGCAGTTACTCCGAGGGTGTATATGGCTACACCTTC. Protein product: CASSYSEGVYGYTF.

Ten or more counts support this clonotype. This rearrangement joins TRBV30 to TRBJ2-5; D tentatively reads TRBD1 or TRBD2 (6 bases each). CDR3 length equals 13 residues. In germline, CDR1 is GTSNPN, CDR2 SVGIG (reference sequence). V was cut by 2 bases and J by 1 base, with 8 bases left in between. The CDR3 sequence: CAWSRGLQETQYF. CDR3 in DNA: TGTGCCTGGAGTCGGGGGCTCCAAGAGACCCAGTACTTC.

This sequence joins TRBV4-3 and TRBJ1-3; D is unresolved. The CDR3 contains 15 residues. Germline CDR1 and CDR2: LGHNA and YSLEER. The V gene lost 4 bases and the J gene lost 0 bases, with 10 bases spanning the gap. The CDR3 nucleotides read TGCGCCAGCAGCCCACTTTTATCCTCTGGAAACACCATATATTTT. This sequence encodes CASSPLLSSGNTIYF.

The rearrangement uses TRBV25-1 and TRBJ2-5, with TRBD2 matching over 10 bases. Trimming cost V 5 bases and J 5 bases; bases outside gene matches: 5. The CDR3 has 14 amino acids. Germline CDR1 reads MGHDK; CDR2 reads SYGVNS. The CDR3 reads CASSSGRAGETQYF. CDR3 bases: TGTGCCAGCAGTAGCGGGAGGGCCGGGGAGACCCAGTACTTC.

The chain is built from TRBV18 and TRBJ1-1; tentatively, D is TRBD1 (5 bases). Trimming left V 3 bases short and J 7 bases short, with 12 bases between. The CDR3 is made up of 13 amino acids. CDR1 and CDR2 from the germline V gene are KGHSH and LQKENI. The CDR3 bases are TGTGCCAGCTCACCCGATCGACAGAATGAAGCTTTCTTT. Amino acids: CASSPDRQNEAFF.

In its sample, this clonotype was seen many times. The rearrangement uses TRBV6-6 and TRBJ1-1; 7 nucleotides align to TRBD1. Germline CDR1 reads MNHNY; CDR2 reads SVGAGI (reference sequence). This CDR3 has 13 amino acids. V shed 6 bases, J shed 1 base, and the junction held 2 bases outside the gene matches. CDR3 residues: CASSGDRNTEAFF. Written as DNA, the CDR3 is TGTGCCAGCAGCGGGGACAGGAACACTGAAGCTTTCTTT.

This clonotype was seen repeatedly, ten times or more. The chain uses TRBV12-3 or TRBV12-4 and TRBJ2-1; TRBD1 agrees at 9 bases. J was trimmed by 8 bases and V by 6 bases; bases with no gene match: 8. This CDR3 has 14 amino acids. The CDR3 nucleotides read TGTGCCAGCAGGAAAAACAGGGGGCGAGATGAGCAGTTCTTC. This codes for CASRKNRGRDEQFF.

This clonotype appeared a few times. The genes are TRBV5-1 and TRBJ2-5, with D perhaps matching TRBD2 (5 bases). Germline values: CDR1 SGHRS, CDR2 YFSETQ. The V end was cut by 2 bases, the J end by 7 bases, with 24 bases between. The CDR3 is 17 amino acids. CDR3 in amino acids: CASSFGNSGLGVGTQYF. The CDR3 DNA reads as TGCGCCAGCAGCTTCGGGAACTCGGGCTTAGGTGTCGGGACCCAGTACTTC.

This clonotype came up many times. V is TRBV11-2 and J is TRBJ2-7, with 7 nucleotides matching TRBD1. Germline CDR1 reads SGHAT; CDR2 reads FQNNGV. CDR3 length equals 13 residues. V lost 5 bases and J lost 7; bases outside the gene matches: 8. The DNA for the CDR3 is TGTGCCAGCAGCGGGCCGGGACAGAAGGAGCAGTACTTC. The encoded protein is CASSGPGQKEQYF. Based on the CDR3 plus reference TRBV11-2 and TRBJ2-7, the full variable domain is EAGVAQSPRYKIIEKRQSVAFWCNPISGHATLYWYQQILGQGPKLLIQFQNNGVVDDSQLPKDRFSAERLKGVDSTLKIQPAKLEDSAVYLCASSGPGQKEQYFGPGTRLTVT.

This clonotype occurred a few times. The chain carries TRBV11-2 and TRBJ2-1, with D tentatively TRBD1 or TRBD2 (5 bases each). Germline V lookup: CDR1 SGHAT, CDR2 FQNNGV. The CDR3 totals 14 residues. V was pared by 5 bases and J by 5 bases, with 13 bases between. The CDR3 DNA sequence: TGTGCCAGCAGCCTCCAGGGACCGCACAATGAGCAGTTCTTC. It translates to CASSLQGPHNEQFF.